This T cell receptor (beta chain) derives from a study of blood T cell repertoires in COVID-19. This clone was recorded only once. In the authors' workflow: Reference gene primer amplification gave estimated nucleated cell counts. Data came from immunoSEQ multiplex PCR; TCRdb stores just in-frame clones and leaves some out. For V, J and clone size, that table is used; D and trimming come from the DNA. The table records fewer than 350,000 clones, around 85% of them present only once. The CDR3 has 14 residues. CDR1 and CDR2 (germline): LNHDA, SQIVND (reference sequence). Trimming removed 8 bases from V and 5 bases from J, with 18 bases in between.

Sequenced sample: PBMCs or T cells enriched from blood (not recorded which). This chain joins TRBV19 and TRBJ2-5, with D tentatively TRBD2 (5 bases). The TCR originated in a woman aged 50 to 60 who had recovered from COVID-19. In DNA, the CDR3 is TGTGCCAGTGGAGTGGGTGGAGGTGTTGAGACCCAGTACTTC. Its translation: CASGVGGGVETQYF.